Sequencing of this T cell receptor beta chain was carried out in a study of blood T cell repertoires in COVID-19. Background on the study: Researchers got acute and convalescent COVID-19 samples from the United States, Italy and Spain. The cDNA or gDNA used as material had been derived from T cells, B-cell-depleted T cells, or PBMCs.

Original analysis: From reference gene primer amplification, estimates of nucleated cell counts were derived. The data were produced by immunoSEQ multiplex PCR, yet TCRdb's version contains in-frame clones alone and is incomplete. V, J and clone size reflect that table, while D and trimming were determined from the DNA. Among approximately 57,000 clones, 85% to 90% were seen once, and the ten largest hold 4%. The TCR sequence derives from a man aged 45 to 65 with acute or convalescent COVID-19. The sample taken for sequencing was peripheral blood.

CDR3 sequence (DNA): TGTGCCAGCTCCCGTGAGCGGGGGGTCTACAATGAGCAGTTCTTC. It yields the protein CASSRERGVYNEQFF. J is TRBJ2-1 and V is TRBV18; the match to TRBD2 covers 9 bases. This CDR3 is built from 15 residues. J lost 3 bases, V lost 6 bases, and 6 bases had no gene match. Germline lookup yields CDR1 KGHSH and CDR2 LQKENI.